This T cell receptor beta chain emerged from a study of shared clonotypes between healthy human individuals (dated by TCRdb to about 2020). About the study as a whole: A couple of women and a few men aged 18 to 49 years were included in the cohort. For each donor, CD4 naive and CD4 memory were each run on three plates, CD8 naive on two plates, and CD8 memory on one plate. To estimate repertoire size and how much clonotype sharing occurs between individuals, the study deeply sequenced the blood TCR repertoires of five healthy adults. To increase sequencing depth and limit assay-specific biases, TCR repertoire library preparation and sequencing were carried out by different laboratories using diverse techniques. Per donor, leukapheresis produced somewhere between about 0.85 and 8.9 billion PBMCs. The study at large found these results: Across four donors, about 5.2% of naive CD4, over 3% of naive CD8, approximately 2.5% of memory CD4, and approximately 0.4% of memory CD8 clonotypes were shared. Higher generation probabilities were observed for clonotypes shared by all four sorted-subset donors than for non-shared clonotypes. Because the study included a small number of donors, the genetic and exposure-history diversity represented was limited. Larger estimated clonotype richness was generally found for naive subsets than for memory subsets. Pairwise subsampling indicated that sequencing depth was expected to affect the degree of clonotype sharing among donors. Sampling was limited to blood, and TCR repertoires in tissue likely differ from TCR repertoires in blood. Rarefaction of sorted-subset datasets indicated incomplete sequencing despite the large sequencing depth.

About this clone itself: Its antigen target is currently unknown. Base qualities are not at hand, and no much larger clone is one base apart.

Using the deep immunoSEQ assay, multiplex PCR amplified TCR CDR3 regions from genomic DNA. Genomic DNA extracted from each cell subset was distributed evenly over all wells of several immunoSEQ 96-well plates, and each plate served as one replicate. For sorted subsets, around 200 ng genomic DNA, equal to tens of thousands of T cell genomes, was loaded into each replicate PCR. The purified libraries were quantified using a Qubit 3.0 fluorometer, sized with a Bioanalyzer 2100, and then quantified again using the KAPA Library Quantification kit. Every immunoSEQ 96-well plate was sequenced on a separate single-read 150-cycle Illumina NextSeq 550 flow cell. On the authors' methods: Because the immunoSEQ output held only junctional sequences and lacked quality scores, the filtering could not match the filtering applied to full-length reads. To assign V/J genes and CDR3, sequences were annotated using PyIR, a Python wrapper for IgBLAST v1.9, with IMGT germline references. Reads were removed for weak V/J assignments (E-value above 1e-6), missing CDR3, stop codons, out-of-frame junctions, or ambiguous translated residues. A V3J clonotype was defined by an identical inferred V gene, J gene, and CDR3 amino acid sequence. Percentage overlap between repertoires was calculated by dividing the number of shared unique clonotypes by the size of the smaller repertoire. Richness of each repertoire was evaluated using RTK rarefaction, the Chao1 estimator, and Recon v2.1 estimates of unobserved clonotypes. Generation probabilities were computed with OLGA for all TCRbeta clonotypes obtained by the gDNA method from several donors. Here the immuneACCESS table is served through TCRdb, limited to in-frame sequences with V and J called. Missing clones are a known gap in these copies; in checked studies unresolved V genes cover under half, and the rest lacks a known reason. Clone size and the V and J calls come from that table; the DNA yielded D and trimming. Across this sample there are approximately 600,000 clones, with approximately 95% seen only once. The ten largest clones take up 0.11% of the sample.

CD8 naive samples consisted of CD45RO-negative cells that were positively selected for CCR7, yielding a CD45RA+CCR7+ population without TemRA cells. The donors were healthy, HIV-negative adults who had no recently reported acute infections or vaccinations. Every donor was a Caucasian adult living in Nashville, Tennessee, USA. Blood was collected by leukapheresis, and PBMCs were isolated by Ficoll-Histopaque density gradient centrifugation and then cryopreserved in liquid nitrogen vapor phase. Analytical flow cytometry was used to check the purity and quantity of every magnetically sorted T cell population. Each sorted fraction had its genomic DNA isolated and then quantified by UV absorbance on a Nanodrop 2000c. From the cysteine through the phenylalanine, the CDR3 covers 14 amino acids. Kept here is only the CDR3 DNA, which spans 42 bases and is read in frame from base 1. Trimming at the junction amounts to 5 bases on V and 2 bases on J, and the germline ends lie 13 bases apart. The germline V gene provides CDR1 LGHNA and CDR2 YNFKEQ.

The specimen sequenced was naive CD8+ T cells sorted from blood. The cell subset or site label of this sample denotes: CD45RA+CCR7+. The V and J genes are TRBV4-2 and TRBJ2-7, and possibly TRBD2, on 6 matching bases. The TCR originated in a woman aged 25 to 39 in good health. The CDR3 protein: CASSTREIPYEQYF. The nucleotide sequence reads as follows: TGTGCCAGCAGCACGCGGGAAATCCCCTACGAGCAGTACTTC.